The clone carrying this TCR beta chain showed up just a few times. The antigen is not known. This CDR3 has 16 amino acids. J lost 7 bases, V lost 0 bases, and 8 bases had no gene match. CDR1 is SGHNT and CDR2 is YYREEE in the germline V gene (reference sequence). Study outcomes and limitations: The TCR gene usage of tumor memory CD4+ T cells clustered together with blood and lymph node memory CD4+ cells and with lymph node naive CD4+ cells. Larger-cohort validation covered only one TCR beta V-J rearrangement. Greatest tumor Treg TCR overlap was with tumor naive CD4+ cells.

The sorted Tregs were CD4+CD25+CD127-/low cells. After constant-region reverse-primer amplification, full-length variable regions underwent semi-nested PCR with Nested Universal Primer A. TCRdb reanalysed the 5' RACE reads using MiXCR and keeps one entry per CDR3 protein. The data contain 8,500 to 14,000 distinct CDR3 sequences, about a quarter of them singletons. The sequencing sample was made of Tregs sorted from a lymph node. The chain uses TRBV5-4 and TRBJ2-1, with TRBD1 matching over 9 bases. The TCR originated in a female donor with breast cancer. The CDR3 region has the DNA TGTGCCAGCAGCTTGGATGGGACAGGGTGCTTGAATGAGCAGTTCTTC. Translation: CASSLDGTGCLNEQFF.